This TCR beta chain originates from a study of human T cells and chemical hapten exposure. Study summary: Mostly female patients had alopecia areata, totalis or universalis. Study outcomes and limitations: TCRs at high frequency, those above 1 in 1000, did not change with DPC sensitization.

Each cDNA molecule in the library carried unique molecular identifiers. Methods used by the authors: Between 23,224 and 690,600 TCRs appeared in each sample, and the median stood at 95,638. TCRdb passed the RACE reads through MiXCR, listing each CDR3 protein once. TCRdb's processing, not the authors', yielded these V and J calls. The sample has 30,000 to 40,000 distinct CDR3 sequences, around 9.5% seen once; the top ten hold around 28%. Comment on this clonotype: Its antigen is as yet unknown.

The CDR3 has 13 amino acids. Trimming pared 3 bases from V and 4 bases from J, leaving 9 bases between. Germline assignment: CDR1 DFQATT and CDR2 SNEGSKA (reference sequence). Time point reported: patch test 3, about 24 weeks after DPC sensitization. The treatment denotes: therapeutic diphenylcyclopropenone sensitization with weekly scalp DPC. Unfractionated whole blood yielded total RNA. The sequence derives from a man aged 50-60 years with alopecia areata. Some clones in this sample may be carry-over from other donors' samples. Here the sequenced sample was whole blood, taken in connection with sensitization to the hapten diphenylcyclopropenone (DPC). The chain uses TRBV20-1 and TRBJ2-2; D is undetermined. The CDR3 protein is CSASVTSTGELFF. The CDR3 nucleotides read TGCAGTGCTAGCGTAACATCCACCGGGGAGCTGTTTTTT.